This is a list of T cell receptor beta chains from one sample in a study of cytomegalovirus exposure and HLA in healthy donors. TCRdb's table, derived via immunoSEQ multiplex PCR, lists solely in-frame clones and lacks some. The sample has some 140,000 clones, roughly 73% seen once. What was sequenced was PBMCs. These receptors all come from a male donor in good health and CMV-seronegative. CDR3s include the opening cysteine and the closing phenylalanine or tryptophan. A D gene is named only where the DNA matches it firmly. Expanded clones get a size class; other rows say once, few or many, or leave the size out.

abundance: -; v_gene: TRBV18; d_gene: -; j_gene: TRBJ2-7; CDR3nt: TGTGCCAGCTCACCACGTATACCATCACTCTACGAGCAGTACTTC; CDR3aa: CASSPRIPSLYEQYF
abundance: -; v_gene: TRBV5-1; d_gene: -; j_gene: TRBJ2-1; CDR3nt: TGCGCCAGCAGCTTGGCTAGGGGTAACTCCTACAATGAGCAGTTCTTC; CDR3aa: CASSLARGNSYNEQFF
abundance: -; v_gene: TRBV25-1; d_gene: -; j_gene: TRBJ1-4; CDR3nt: TGTGCCAGCAGAAGTAGATTTGATGAAAAACTGTTTTTT; CDR3aa: CASRSRFDEKLFF
abundance: once; v_gene: TRBV7-2; d_gene: TRBD1; j_gene: TRBJ1-5; CDR3nt: TGTGCCAGCAGCTTAGTGCCCCCGGGACAGGGAAATCAGCCCCAGCATTTT; CDR3aa: CASSLVPPGQGNQPQHF
abundance: -; v_gene: TRBV12-5; d_gene: -; j_gene: TRBJ1-1; CDR3nt: TGTGCTAGTGGTTTGGTATCAAACACTGAAGCTTTCTTT; CDR3aa: CASGLVSNTEAFF
abundance: -; v_gene: TRBV11-3; d_gene: -; j_gene: TRBJ1-1; CDR3nt: TGTGCCAGCAGCTTGAATTGGGGGCGTGTGACTGAAGCTTTCTTT; CDR3aa: CASSLNWGRVTEAFF
abundance: -; v_gene: TRBV11-2; d_gene: -; j_gene: TRBJ2-6; CDR3nt: TGTGCCAGCAGCTTAGGCCGAGGCGTCTCTGGGGCCAACGTCCTGACTTTC; CDR3aa: CASSLGRGVSGANVLTF
abundance: -; v_gene: TRBV5-4; d_gene: TRBD1; j_gene: TRBJ2-3; CDR3nt: TGTGCCAGCAGCCCCGGGACAGGCGGAAGCACAGATACGCAGTATTTT; CDR3aa: CASSPGTGGSTDTQYF
abundance: -; v_gene: TRBV5-6; d_gene: TRBD2; j_gene: TRBJ2-5; CDR3nt: TGTGCCAGCAGCTTGGGAGCGGGGAGGGAGACCCAGTACTTC; CDR3aa: CASSLGAGRETQYF
abundance: -; v_gene: TRBV27; d_gene: -; j_gene: TRBJ1-1; CDR3nt: TGTGCCAGCAGTGGCCCCACTGAAGCTTTCTTT; CDR3aa: CASSGPTEAFF
abundance: -; v_gene: TRBV11-2; d_gene: TRBD1; j_gene: TRBJ2-7; CDR3nt: TGTGCCAGCAGCCAACAGGGGCCTAGCTCCTACGAGCAGTACTTC; CDR3aa: CASSQQGPSSYEQYF
abundance: -; v_gene: TRBV29-1; d_gene: -; j_gene: TRBJ1-1; CDR3nt: TGCAGCGTTGTGAGGACTGAAGCTTTCTTT; CDR3aa: CSVVRTEAFF
abundance: -; v_gene: TRBV4-3; d_gene: -; j_gene: TRBJ1-4; CDR3nt: TGCGCCAGCAGCCAAGGGGGGCTTAATGAAAAACTGTTTTTT; CDR3aa: CASSQGGLNEKLFF
abundance: -; v_gene: TRBV19; d_gene: -; j_gene: TRBJ2-2; CDR3nt: TGTGCCAGTAGAAGGACTGTAACGAACACCGGGGAGCTGTTTTTT; CDR3aa: CASRRTVTNTGELFF
abundance: -; v_gene: TRBV30; d_gene: -; j_gene: TRBJ1-1; CDR3nt: TGTGCCGGAATATTGAAGATTCTCCTTCAGGGGAACACTGAAGCTTTCTTT; CDR3aa: CAGILKILLQGNTEAFF
abundance: -; v_gene: TRBV19; d_gene: TRBD1; j_gene: TRBJ2-7; CDR3nt: TGTGCCAGTAGTGCCGGGACAGGGGCTTACGAGCAGTACTTC; CDR3aa: CASSAGTGAYEQYF